The T cell receptor (beta chain) under discussion was sequenced for a study of blood T cell repertoires in COVID-19. Per the germline V gene, CDR1 is MNHEY and CDR2 is SVGAGI. V gave up 6 bases and J gave up 9 bases; unmatched junction bases: 12. The CDR3 has 14 amino acids. The data were produced by immunoSEQ multiplex PCR, yet TCRdb's version contains in-frame clones alone and is incomplete. Among 450,000 to 500,000 clones listed, approximately 85% were seen once. The sequencing input was peripheral blood. The chain has TRBV6-5 and TRBJ2-7; 9 positions match TRBD2. The receptor's source is a human donor in a cohort sampled during active COVID-19. In DNA form, the CDR3 reads TGTGCCAGCAGCCGGCGAGCGGGGGGCCCCGGGCAGTACTTC. Its protein product is CASSRRAGGPGQYF.